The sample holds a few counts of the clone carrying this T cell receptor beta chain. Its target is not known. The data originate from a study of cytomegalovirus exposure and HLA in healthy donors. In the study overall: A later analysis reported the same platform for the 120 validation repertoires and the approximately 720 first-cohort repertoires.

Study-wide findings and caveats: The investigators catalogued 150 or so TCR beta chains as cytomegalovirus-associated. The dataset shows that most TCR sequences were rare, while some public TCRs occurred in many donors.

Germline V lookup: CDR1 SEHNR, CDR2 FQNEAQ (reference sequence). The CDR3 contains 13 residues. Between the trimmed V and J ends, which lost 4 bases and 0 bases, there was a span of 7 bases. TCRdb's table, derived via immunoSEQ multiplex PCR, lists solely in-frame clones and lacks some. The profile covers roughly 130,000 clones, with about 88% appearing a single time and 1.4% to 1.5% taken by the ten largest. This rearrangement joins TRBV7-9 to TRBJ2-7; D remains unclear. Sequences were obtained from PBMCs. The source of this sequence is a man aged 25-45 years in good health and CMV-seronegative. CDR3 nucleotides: TGTGCCAGCAGCTCCTCCGGCTCCTACGAGCAGTACTTC. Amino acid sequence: CASSSSGSYEQYF.